This TCR beta chain was sequenced for a study of T-cell reconstitution after alpha-beta-depleted transplantation in children. General study results and limits: As was reported, about two months after transplant, alpha-beta T cells came from several hundred expanded graft clones. Certain patients had high TCRbeta diversity at day 60, and it came from recipient T cells and thymic progenitors that survived.

Worth noting for this clonotype: Its antigen is undetermined.

Unique molecular identifiers were used to barcode this TCRbeta library. TCRdb ran MiXCR on the PCR reads and lists one entry per CDR3 protein. The table includes about 600,000 distinct CDR3 sequences, roughly 13% detected once. The CDR3 extends over 14 amino acids. Germline loops: CDR1 SQVTM, CDR2 ANQGSEA. The V end lost 7 bases, the J end lost 2 bases, and 18 bases lay between the germline ends. The sample here was PBMCs, mostly from graft donor cells, taken 360 days after TCRalphabeta/CD19-depleted stem cell transplant. The J gene is TRBJ2-7, the V gene TRBV29-1; D not resolved. The sequence came from a male patient under 18 who had a stem cell transplant for acute myeloid leukemia, so the T cells may come from the graft donor. The CDR3 DNA reads as TGCAGCGCCCGTGGCTTTGGGCAGACCTACGAGCAGTACTTC. Its protein product is CSARGFGQTYEQYF.